This T cell receptor (beta chain) came from a study of molecular identifiers for immune sequencing clone quantification. Background on the study: Replicate RNA from approximately 20,000 or 98,000 naive CD8 T cells formed five aliquots; four were sequenced.

This CDR3 spans 16 amino acids. The V and J ends lost 0 bases and 2 bases, in that order; junction bases with no gene match: 7. Germline CDR1 and CDR2: LGHNA and YSLEER. Previously reported methods and listed TCR primers produced the bulk TCR libraries. TCRdb recomputed calls from the PCR reads with MiXCR, one row per CDR3 protein. The data contain about 320,000 distinct CDR3 sequences, about a fifth of them seen just once; the ten biggest clones take up under 0.95%. Study results and limitations: Clones above 20 RNA copies contained over 97% of effector molecules but under 1% of naive ones.

Ten or more counts support this clonotype. Its matching antigen is unknown. This receptor was obtained from a human donor in good health. Some libraries in this study had Jurkat cell RNA spiked in. J is TRBJ2-7 and V is TRBV4-3, with TRBD2 matching over 7 bases. The source material was naive CD8+ T cells from blood, with Jurkat cell RNA spiked in. Subset denoted: FACS-sorted CD8+CD4-CCR7+CD45RA+ naive T cells. This chain's CDR3 is CASSQDRASGTYEQYF. The CDR3 nucleotides read TGCGCCAGCAGCCAAGATCGGGCTAGCGGAACCTACGAGCAGTACTTC.